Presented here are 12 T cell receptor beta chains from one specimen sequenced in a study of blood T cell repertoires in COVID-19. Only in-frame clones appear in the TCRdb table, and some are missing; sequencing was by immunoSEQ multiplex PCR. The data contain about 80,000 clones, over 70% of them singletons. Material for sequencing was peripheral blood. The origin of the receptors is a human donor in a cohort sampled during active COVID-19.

In DNA form, the CDR3 reads TGCGCCAGCAGCCAAGAGGGACTCGGGGAGCTGTTTTTT. This gives the protein CASSQEGLGELFF. The V gene is TRBV4-1, the J gene TRBJ2-2; a possible D gene is TRBD2 (6 bases). Germline values: CDR1 MGHRA, CDR2 YSYEKL. The CDR3 totals 13 residues. V was pared by 0 bases and J by 7 bases, with 6 bases between.

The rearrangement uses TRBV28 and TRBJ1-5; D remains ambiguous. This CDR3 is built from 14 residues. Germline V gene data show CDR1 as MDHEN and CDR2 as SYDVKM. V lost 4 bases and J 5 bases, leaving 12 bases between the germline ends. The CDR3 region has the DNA TGTGCCAGCAGTTCCCTCGGAGATGATCAGCCCCAGCATTTT. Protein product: CASSSLGDDQPQHF.

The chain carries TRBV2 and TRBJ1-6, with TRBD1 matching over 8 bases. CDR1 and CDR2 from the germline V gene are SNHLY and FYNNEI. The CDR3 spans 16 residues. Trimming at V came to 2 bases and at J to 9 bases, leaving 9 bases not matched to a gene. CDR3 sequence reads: CASSEPPGGAGSPLHF. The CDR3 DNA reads TGTGCCAGCAGTGAACCCCCAGGGGGCGCGGGTTCACCCCTCCACTTT.

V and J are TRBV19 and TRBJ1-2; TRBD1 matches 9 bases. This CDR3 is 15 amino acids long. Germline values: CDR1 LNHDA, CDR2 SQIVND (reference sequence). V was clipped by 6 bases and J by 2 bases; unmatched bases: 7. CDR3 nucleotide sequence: TGTGCCAGTAGGATTGAGGGACAGGGAAACTATGGCTACACCTTC. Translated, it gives CASRIEGQGNYGYTF.

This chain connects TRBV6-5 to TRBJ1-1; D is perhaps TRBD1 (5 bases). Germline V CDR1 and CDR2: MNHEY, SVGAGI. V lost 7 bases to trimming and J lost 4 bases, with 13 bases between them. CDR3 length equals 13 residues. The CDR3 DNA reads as TGTGCCAGCATCCTCGGGGGGTCCACTGAAGCTTTCTTT. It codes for CASILGGSTEAFF.

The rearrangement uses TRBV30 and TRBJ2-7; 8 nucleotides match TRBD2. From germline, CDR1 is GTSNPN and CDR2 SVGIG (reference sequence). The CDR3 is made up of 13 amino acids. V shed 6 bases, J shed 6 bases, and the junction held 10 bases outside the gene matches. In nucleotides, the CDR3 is TGTGCCTGCGTTAGGCGAGCGGGGGTCGAGCAGTACTTC. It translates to CACVRRAGVEQYF.

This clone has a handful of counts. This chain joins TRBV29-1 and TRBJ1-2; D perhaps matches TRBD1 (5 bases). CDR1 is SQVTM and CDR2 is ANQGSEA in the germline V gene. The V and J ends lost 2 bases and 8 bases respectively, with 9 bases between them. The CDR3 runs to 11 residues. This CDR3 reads CSVESGWGYTF. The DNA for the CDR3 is TGCAGCGTTGAATCAGGGTGGGGCTACACCTTC.

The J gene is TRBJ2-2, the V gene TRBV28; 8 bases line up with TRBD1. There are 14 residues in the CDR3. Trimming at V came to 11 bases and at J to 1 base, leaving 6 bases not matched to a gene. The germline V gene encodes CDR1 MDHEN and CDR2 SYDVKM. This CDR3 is CAAGGTGNTGELFF. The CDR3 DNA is TGTGCCGCAGGGGGGACAGGGAACACCGGGGAGCTGTTTTTT.

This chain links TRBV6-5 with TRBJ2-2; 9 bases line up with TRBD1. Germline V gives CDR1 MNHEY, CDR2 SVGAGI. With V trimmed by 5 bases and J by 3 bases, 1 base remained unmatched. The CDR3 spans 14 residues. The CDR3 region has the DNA TGTGCCAGCAGTCGGGACAGGGACACCGGGGAGCTGTTTTTT. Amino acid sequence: CASSRDRDTGELFF.

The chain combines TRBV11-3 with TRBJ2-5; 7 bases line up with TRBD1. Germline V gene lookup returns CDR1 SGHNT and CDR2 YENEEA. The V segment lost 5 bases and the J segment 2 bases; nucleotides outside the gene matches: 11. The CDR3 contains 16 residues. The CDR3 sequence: CASSPRGQRGQETQYF. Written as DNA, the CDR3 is TGTGCCAGCAGCCCTCGGGGACAGCGAGGTCAAGAGACCCAGTACTTC.

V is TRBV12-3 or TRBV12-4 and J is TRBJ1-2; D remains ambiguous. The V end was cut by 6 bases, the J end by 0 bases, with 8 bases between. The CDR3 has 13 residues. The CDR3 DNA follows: TGTGCCAGCAGGGCCGTAACTAACTATGGCTACACCTTC. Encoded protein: CASRAVTNYGYTF.

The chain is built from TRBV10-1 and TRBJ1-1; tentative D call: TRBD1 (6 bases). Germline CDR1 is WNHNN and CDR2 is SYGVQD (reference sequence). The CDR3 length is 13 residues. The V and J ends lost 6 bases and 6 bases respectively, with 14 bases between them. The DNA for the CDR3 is TGCGCCAGCAGGGGAACAGGGTCCCCTGAAGCTTTCTTT. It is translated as CASRGTGSPEAFF.